This T cell receptor beta chain comes out of a study of T-cell memory formation after mild COVID-19. This CDR3 has 13 amino acids. V was clipped by 3 bases and J by 9 bases, with 12 bases between them. Germline assignment: CDR1 SGHNT and CDR2 YENEEA. TCRdb reanalysed the 5' RACE reads using MiXCR and keeps one entry per CDR3 protein. This repertoire shows 85,000 to 120,000 distinct CDR3 sequences, roughly 12% found once; its top ten account for approximately 30%. Overall study findings and caveats: Day 37-peaking second-wave clones had unconfirmed SARS-CoV-2 specificity. A balance of CD4 and CD8 characterized clones contracting day 15 to 85, whereas later expanders leaned CD4+.

In regard to this clonotype: Its antigen is not identified.

Sequencing used PBMCs or a T cell subset sorted from them (not recorded which). The genes are TRBV11-3 and TRBJ2-1; tentative D call: TRBD2 (5 bases). This sequence was found in an adult woman who had mild COVID-19 (a few samples of this study predate the infection). Cell type and time point are not known. The CDR3 DNA is TGTGCCAGCAGCTTTTCCAGCCGGGGTGAGCAGTTCTTC. This encodes CASSFSSRGEQFF. The entire variable domain, with the rest obtained from reference TRBV11-3 and TRBJ2-1, is as follows: EAGVVQSPRYKIIEKKQPVAFWCNPISGHNTLYWYLQNLGQGPELLIRYENEEAVDDSQLPKDRFSAERLKGVDSTLKIQPAELGDSAVYLCASSFSSRGEQFFGPGTRLTVL.